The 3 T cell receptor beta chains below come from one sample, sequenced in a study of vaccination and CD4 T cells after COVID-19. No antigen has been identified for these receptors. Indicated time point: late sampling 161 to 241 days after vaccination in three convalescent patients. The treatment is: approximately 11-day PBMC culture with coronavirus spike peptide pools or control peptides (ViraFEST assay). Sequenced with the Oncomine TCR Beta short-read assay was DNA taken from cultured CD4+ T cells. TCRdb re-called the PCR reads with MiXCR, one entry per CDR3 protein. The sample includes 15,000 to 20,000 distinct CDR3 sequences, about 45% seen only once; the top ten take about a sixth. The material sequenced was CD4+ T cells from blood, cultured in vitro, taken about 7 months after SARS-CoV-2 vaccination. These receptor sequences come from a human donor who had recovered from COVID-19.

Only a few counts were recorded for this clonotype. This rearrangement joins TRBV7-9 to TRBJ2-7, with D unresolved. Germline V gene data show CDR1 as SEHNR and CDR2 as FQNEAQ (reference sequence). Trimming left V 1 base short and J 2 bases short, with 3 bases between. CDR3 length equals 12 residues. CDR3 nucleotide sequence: TGTGCCAGCAGCTTAGAGGCCTACGAGCAGTACTTC. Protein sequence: CASSLEAYEQYF.

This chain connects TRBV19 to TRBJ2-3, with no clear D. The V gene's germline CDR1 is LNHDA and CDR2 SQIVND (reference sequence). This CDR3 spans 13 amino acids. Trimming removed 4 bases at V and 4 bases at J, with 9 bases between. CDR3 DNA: TGTGCCAGTAGTACCTCTTTTGCAGATACGCAGTATTTT. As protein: CASSTSFADTQYF.

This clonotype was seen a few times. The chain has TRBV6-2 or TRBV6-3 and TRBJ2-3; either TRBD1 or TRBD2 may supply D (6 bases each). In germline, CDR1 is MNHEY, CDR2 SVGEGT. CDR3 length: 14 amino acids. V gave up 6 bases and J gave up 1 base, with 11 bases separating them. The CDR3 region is CASSPGAGTDTQYF. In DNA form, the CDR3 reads TGTGCCAGCAGCCCGGGGGCCGGCACAGATACGCAGTATTTT.